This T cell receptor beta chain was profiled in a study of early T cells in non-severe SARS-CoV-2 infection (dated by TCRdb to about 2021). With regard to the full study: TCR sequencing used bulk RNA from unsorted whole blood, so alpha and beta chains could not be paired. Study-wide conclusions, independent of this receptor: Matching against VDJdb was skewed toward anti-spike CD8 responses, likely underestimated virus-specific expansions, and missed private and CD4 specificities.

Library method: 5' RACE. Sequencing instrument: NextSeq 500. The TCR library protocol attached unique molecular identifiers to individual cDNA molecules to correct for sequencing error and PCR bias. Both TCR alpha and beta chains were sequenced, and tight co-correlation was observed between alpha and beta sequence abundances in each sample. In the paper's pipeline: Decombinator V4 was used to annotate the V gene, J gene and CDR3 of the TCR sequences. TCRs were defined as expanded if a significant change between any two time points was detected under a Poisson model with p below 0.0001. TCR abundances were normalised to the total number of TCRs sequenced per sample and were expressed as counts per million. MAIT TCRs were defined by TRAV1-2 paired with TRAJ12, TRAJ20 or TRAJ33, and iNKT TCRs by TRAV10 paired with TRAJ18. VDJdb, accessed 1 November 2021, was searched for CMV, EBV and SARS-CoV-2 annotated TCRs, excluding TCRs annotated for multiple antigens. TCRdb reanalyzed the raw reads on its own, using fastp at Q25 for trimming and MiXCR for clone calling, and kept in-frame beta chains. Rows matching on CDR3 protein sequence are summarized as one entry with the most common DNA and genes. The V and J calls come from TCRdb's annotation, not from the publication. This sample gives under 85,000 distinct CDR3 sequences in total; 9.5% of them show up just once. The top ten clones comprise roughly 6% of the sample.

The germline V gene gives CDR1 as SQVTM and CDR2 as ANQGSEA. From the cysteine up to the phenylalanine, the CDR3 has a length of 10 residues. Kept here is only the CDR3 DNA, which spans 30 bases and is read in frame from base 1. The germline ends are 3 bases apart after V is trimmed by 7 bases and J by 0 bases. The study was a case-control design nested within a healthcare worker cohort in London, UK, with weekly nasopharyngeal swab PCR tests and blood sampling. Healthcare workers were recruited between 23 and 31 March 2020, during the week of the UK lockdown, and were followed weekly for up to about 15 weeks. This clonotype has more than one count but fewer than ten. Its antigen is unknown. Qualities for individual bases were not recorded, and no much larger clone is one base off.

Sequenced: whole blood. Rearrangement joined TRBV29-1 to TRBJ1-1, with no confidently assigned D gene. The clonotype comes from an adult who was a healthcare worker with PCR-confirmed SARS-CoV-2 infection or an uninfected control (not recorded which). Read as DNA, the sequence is TGCAGCGGCATGAACACTGAAGCTTTCTTT. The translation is CSGMNTEAFF.